This T cell receptor beta chain was sequenced for a study of metastatic and nonmetastatic thyroid tumors. Study in general: Peripheral blood and tumor or nodule samples from malignant and benign thyroid patients were compared.

Germline V gene lookup returns CDR1 SGHNT and CDR2 YENEEA. The CDR3 sequence is 14 residues long. V dropped 2 bases and J dropped 3; count of bases not matched to a gene: 4. This clone was counted many times. TCRdb re-analyzed the PCR reads through MiXCR. The sample has approximately 38,000 clones; about a sixth are singletons. Thyroid surgery was performed in patients who had received no treatment beforehand. The gene calls are TRBV11-3 and TRBJ2-7; 7 nucleotides match TRBD1. Sequenced sample: blood. This clonotype was obtained from a female donor with papillary thyroid cancer or a benign thyroid nodule (not recorded which). Some clones in this sample may be carry-over from other donors' samples. DNA for the CDR3: TGTGCCAGCAGCTTAACAGGGGAACTCTACGAGCAGTACTTC. It is translated as CASSLTGELYEQYF.